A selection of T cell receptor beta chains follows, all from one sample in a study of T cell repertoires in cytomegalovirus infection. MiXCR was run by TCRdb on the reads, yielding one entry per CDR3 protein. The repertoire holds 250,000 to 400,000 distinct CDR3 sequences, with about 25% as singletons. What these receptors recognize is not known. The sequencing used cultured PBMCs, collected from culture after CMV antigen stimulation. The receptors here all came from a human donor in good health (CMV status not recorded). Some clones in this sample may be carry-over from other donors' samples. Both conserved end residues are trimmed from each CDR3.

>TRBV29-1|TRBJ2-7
SVESGNEQY
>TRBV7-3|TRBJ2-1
ASSLEMGGEQF
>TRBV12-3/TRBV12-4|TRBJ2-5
ASSSQGFGAGGRETQY
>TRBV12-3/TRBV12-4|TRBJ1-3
ASSLGDTFSGNTIY
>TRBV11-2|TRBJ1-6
ASSLSRVSSYNSPLH
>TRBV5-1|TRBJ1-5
ASKQGNQPQH
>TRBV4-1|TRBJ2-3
ASSLSGTGVTDTQY
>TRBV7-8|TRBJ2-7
ASSLDPGAGEQY
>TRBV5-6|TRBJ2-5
ASTFYVVETQY
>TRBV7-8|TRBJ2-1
ASSPYLGQGRYNEQF
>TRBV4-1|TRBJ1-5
ASSQDGTGGVQPQH